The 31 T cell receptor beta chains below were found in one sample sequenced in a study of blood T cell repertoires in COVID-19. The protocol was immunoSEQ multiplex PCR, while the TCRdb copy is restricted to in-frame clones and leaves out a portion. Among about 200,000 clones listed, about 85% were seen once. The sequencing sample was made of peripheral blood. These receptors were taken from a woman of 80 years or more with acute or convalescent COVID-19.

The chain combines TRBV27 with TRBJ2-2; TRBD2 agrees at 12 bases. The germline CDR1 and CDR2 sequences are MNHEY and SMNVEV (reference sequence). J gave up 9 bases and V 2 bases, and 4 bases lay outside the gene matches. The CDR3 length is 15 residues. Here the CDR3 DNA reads TGTGCCAGCAGTTTACCGACTAGCGGGAGACGGGAGCTGTTTTTT. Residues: CASSLPTSGRRELFF.

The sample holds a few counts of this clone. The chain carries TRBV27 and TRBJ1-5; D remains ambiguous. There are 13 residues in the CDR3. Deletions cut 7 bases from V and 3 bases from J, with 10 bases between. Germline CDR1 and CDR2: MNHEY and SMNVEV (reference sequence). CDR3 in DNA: TGTGCCAGCAAACTCAGGATCAATCAGCCCCAGCATTTT. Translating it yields CASKLRINQPQHF.

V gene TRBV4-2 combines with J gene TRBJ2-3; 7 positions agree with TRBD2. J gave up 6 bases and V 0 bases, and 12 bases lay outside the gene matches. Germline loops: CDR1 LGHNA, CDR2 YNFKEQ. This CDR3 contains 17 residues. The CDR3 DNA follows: TGTGCCAGCAGCCAAGATTTAGTGGGACGGGAGGTTGATACGCAGTATTTT. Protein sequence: CASSQDLVGREVDTQYF.

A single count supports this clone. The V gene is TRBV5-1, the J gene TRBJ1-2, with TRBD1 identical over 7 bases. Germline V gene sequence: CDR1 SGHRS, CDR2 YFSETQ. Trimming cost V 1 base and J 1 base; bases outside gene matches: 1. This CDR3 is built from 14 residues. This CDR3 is CASSLQGDNYGYTF. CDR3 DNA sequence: TGCGCCAGCAGCTTGCAGGGGGATAACTATGGCTACACCTTC.

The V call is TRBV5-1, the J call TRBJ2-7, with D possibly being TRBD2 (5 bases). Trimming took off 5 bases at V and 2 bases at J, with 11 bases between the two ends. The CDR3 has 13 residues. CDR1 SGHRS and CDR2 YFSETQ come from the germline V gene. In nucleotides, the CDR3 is TGCGCCAGCAGGGGAGCCCTTACCTACGAGCAGTACTTC. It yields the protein CASRGALTYEQYF.

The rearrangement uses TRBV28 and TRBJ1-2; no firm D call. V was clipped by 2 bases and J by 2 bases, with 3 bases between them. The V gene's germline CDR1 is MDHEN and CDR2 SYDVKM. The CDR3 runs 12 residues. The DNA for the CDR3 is TGTGCCAGCAGTTTACTGAACTATGGCTACACCTTC. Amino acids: CASSLLNYGYTF.

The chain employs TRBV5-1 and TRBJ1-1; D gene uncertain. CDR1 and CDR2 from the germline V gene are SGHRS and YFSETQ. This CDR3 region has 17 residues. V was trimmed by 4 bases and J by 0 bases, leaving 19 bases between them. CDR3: CASSPYLGDYLNTEAFF. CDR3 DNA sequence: TGCGCCAGCAGCCCCTATTTGGGCGACTATCTGAACACTGAAGCTTTCTTT.

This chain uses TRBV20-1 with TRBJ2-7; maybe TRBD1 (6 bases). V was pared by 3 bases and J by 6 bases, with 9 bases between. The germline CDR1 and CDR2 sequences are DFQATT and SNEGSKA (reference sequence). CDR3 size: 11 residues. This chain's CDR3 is CSARGAGEQYF. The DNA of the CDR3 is TGCAGTGCTAGGGGGGCGGGCGAGCAGTACTTC.

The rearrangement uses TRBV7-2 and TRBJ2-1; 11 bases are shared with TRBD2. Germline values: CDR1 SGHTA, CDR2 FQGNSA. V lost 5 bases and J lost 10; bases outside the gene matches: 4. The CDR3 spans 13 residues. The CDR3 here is CASSNGLAGEQFF. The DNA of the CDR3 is TGTGCCAGCAGCAATGGACTAGCGGGCGAGCAGTTCTTC.

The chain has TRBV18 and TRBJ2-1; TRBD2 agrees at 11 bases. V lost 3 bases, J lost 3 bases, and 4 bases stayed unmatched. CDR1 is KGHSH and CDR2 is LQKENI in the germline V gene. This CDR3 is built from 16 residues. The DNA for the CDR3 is TGTGCCAGCTCACCGTACACTAGCGGGAGCTACAATGAGCAGTTCTTC. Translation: CASSPYTSGSYNEQFF.

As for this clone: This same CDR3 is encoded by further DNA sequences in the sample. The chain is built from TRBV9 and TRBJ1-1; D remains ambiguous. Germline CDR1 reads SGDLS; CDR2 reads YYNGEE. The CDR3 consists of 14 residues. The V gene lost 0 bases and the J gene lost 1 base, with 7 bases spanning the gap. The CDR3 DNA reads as TGTGCCAGCAGCGTAGTAGGCGGGAACACTGAAGCTTTCTTT. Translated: CASSVVGGNTEAFF.

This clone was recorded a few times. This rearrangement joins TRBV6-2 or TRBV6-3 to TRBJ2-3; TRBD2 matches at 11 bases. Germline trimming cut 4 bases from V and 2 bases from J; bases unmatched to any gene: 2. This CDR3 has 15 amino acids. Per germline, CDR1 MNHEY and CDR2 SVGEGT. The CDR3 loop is CASSLTSGTTDTQYF. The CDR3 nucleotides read TGTGCCAGCAGTTTGACTAGCGGGACCACAGATACGCAGTATTTT.

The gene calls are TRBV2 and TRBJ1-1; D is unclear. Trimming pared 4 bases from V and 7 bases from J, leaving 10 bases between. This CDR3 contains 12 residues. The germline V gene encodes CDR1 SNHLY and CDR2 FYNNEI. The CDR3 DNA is TGTGCCAGCAGTGTTGGAGTTGGTGAAGCTTTCTTT. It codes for CASSVGVGEAFF.

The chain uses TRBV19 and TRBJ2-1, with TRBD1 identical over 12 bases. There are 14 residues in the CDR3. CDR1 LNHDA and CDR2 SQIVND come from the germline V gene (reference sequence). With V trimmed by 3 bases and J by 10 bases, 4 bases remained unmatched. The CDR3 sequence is CASSMGQGAREQFF. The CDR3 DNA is TGTGCCAGTAGTATGGGACAGGGGGCCCGGGAGCAGTTCTTC.

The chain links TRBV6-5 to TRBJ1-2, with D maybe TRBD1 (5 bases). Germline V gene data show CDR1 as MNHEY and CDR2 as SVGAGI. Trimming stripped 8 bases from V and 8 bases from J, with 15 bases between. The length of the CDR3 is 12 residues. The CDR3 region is CASHRRGEGYTF. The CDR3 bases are TGTGCCAGCCATAGGCGGGGGGAAGGCTACACCTTC.

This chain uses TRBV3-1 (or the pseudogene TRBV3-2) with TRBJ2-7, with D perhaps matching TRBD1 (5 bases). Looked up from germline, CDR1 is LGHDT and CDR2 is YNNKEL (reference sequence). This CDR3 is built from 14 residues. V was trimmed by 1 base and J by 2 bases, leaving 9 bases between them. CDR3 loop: CASSQGTPPYEQYF. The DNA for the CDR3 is TGTGCCAGCAGCCAAGGGACACCTCCCTACGAGCAGTACTTC.

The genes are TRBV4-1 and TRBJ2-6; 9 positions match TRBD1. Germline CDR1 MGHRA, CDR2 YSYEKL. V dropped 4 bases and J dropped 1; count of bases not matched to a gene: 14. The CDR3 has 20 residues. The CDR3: CASSLHGGTGTSSGANVLTF. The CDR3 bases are TGCGCCAGCAGCCTCCACGGGGGGACAGGGACATCTTCTGGGGCCAACGTCCTGACTTTC.

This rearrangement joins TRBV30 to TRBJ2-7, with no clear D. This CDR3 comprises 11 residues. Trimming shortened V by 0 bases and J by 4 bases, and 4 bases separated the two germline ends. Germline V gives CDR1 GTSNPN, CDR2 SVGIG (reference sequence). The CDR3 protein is CAWSVEYEQYF. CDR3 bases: TGTGCCTGGAGTGTTGAGTACGAGCAGTACTTC.

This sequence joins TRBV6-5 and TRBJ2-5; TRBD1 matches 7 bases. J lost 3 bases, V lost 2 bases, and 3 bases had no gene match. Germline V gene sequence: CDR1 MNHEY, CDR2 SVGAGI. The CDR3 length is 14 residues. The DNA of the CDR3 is TGTGCCAGCAGTTACCGGGACAGCGAAGAGACCCAGTACTTC. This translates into CASSYRDSEETQYF.

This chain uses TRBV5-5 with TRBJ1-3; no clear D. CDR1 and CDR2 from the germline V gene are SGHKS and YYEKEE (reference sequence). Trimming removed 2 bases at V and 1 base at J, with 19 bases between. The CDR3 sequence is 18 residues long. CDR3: CASSFWRREGISGNTIYF. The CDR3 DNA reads TGTGCCAGCAGCTTTTGGAGACGCGAAGGTATATCTGGAAACACCATATATTTT.

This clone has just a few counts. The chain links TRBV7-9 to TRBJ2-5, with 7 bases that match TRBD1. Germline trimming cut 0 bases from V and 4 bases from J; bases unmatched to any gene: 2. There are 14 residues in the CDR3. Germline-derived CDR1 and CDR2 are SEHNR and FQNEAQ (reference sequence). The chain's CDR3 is CASSLAYRGETQYF. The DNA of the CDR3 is TGTGCCAGCAGCTTAGCCTACAGGGGAGAGACCCAGTACTTC.

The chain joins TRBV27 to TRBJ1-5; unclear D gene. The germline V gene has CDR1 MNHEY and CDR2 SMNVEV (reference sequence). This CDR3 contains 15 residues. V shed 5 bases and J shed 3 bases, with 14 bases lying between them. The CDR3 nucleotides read TGTGCCAGCAGTCCAGCCTCAGGAAACAATCAGCCCCAGCATTTT. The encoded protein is CASSPASGNNQPQHF.

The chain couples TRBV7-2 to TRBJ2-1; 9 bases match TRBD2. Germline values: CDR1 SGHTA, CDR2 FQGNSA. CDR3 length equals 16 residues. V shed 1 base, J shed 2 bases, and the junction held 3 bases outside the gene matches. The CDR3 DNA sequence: TGTGCCAGCAGCTTAGGTGGCGGGAGGGCCTACAATGAGCAGTTCTTC. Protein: CASSLGGGRAYNEQFF.

Written as DNA, the CDR3 is TGTGCCAGCGCTCGGGAGATAAACACCGGGGAGCTGTTTTTT. Translating gives CASAREINTGELFF. The chain is built from TRBV5-4 and TRBJ2-2, with D perhaps matching TRBD2 (6 bases). Germline assignment: CDR1 SGHNT and CDR2 YYREEE (reference sequence). With 7 bases removed from V and 2 bases from J, the gap between germline ends came to 12 bases. The CDR3 is 14 residues long.

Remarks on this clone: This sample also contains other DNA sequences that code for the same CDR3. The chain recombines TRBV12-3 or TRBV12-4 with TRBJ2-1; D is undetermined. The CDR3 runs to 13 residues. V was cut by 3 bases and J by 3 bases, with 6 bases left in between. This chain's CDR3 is CASSFGSYNEQFF. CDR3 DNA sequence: TGTGCCAGCAGTTTTGGCAGCTACAATGAGCAGTTCTTC.

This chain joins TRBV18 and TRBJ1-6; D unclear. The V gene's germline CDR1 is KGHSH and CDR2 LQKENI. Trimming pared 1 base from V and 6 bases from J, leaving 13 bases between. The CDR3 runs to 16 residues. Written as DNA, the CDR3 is TGTGCCAGCTCACCACAGCCGGAGAAAGCTAATTCACCCCTCCACTTT. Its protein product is CASSPQPEKANSPLHF.

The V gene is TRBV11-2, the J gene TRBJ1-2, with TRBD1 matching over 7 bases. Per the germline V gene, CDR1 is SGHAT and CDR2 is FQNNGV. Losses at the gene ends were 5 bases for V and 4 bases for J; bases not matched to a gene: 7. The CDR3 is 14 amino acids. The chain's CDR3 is CASSGQVEGYGYTF. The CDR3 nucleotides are TGTGCCAGCAGCGGACAGGTAGAGGGCTATGGCTACACCTTC. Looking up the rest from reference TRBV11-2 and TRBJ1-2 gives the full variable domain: EAGVAQSPRYKIIEKRQSVAFWCNPISGHATLYWYQQILGQGPKLLIQFQNNGVVDDSQLPKDRFSAERLKGVDSTLKIQPAKLEDSAVYLCASSGQVEGYGYTFGSGTRLTVV.

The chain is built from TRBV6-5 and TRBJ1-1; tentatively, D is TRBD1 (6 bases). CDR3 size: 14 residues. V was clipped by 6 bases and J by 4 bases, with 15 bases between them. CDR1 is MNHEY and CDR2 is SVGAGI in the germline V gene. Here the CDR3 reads CASSRTETLTEAFF. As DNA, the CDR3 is TGTGCCAGCAGCCGGACAGAGACCCTCACTGAAGCTTTCTTT.

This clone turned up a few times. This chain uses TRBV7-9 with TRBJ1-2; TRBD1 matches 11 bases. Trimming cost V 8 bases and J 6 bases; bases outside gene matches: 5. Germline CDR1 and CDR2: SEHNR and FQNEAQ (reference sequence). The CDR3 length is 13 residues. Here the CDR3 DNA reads TGTGCCAGCGTCTCGGGACAGGGGGATGGCTACACCTTC. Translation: CASVSGQGDGYTF.

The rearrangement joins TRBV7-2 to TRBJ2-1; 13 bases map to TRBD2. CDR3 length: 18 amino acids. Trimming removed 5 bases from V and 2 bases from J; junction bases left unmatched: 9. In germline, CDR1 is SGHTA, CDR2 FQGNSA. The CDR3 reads CASSGRGLAGPAYNEQFF. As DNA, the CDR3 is TGTGCCAGCAGCGGAAGGGGACTAGCGGGACCCGCCTACAATGAGCAGTTCTTC.

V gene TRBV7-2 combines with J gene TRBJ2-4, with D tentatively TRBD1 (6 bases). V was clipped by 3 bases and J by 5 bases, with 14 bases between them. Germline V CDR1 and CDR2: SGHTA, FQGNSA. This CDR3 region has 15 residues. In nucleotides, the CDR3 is TGTGCCAGCAGCTTCTACCACAACAGGGAAAACATTCAGTACTTC. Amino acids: CASSFYHNRENIQYF.